This T cell receptor (beta chain) derives from a study of blood T cell repertoires in COVID-19. The table lists this clone with a count of one. Germline assignment: CDR1 KGHSH and CDR2 LQKENI. V dropped 0 bases and J dropped 7 bases, with 9 bases sitting between them. The CDR3 spans 13 residues. Measured with immunoSEQ multiplex PCR; TCRdb has only the in-frame clones, and not every one. The table includes approximately 88,000 clones, 80% detected once. Sequenced sample: peripheral blood. The TCR originated in an elderly woman with acute or convalescent COVID-19. This chain joins TRBV18 and TRBJ1-2; the D is unclear. CDR3 in amino acids: CASSPPLRFGYTF. CDR3 sequence (DNA): TGTGCCAGCTCACCACCATTGCGGTTTGGCTACACCTTC.